One T cell receptor (beta chain) is described in this entry. CDR1 and CDR2 (germline): MDHEN, SYDVKM. Trimming removed 5 bases at V and 5 bases at J, with 16 bases between. This CDR3 contains 15 residues. This entry is derived from a study of shared clonotypes between healthy human individuals. The method was immunoSEQ multiplex PCR; TCRdb's version includes in-frame clones alone and lacks a portion of them. The profile shows around 2,000,000 clones, roughly 95% of them singletons. Sequenced input: naive CD4+ T cells sorted from blood. Subset: CD45RA+ positively selected. This chain links TRBV28 with TRBJ2-1; D is perhaps TRBD1 (6 bases). The clonotype was recovered from a man between 18 and 29 years old in good health. CDR3 in DNA: TGTGCCAGCAGTCGGGGAGACAGGCGGGACAATGAGCAGTTCTTC. Translation: CASSRGDRRDNEQFF.